Listed below are T cell receptor beta chains from one sample, sequenced in a study of memory CD4+ T cells and cytomegalovirus serostatus. The repertoire was sequenced with immunoSEQ multiplex PCR; TCRdb's copy has only in-frame clones and lacks some. The table has about 39,000 clones, around 79% seen once. What was sequenced was memory CD4+ T cells from blood. The receptors come from an adult in good health and CMV-seronegative. CDR3s include the opening cysteine and the closing phenylalanine or tryptophan. The D gene is left open where the match is weak. Where a row states a size, it is once, few, many or the class of an expanded clone; other rows omit it.

- | TRBJ1-2 | - | TRBV6-1 | CASGRASDYGYTF | TGTGCCAGCGGCCGGGCCTCGGACTATGGCTACACCTTC
- | TRBJ2-7 | - | TRBV13 | CASSLDRYEQYF | TGTGCCAGCAGCTTAGATCGCTACGAGCAGTACTTC
- | TRBJ1-6 | - | TRBV5-1 | CASSLETGNSPLHF | TGCGCCAGCAGCTTGGAAACAGGGAATTCACCCCTCCACTTT
- | TRBJ1-5 | TRBD1 | TRBV27 | CASRPKGTGGYSNQPQHF | TGTGCCAGCAGACCGAAGGGGACAGGGGGGTATAGCAATCAGCCCCAGCATTTT
- | TRBJ2-3 | TRBD1 | TRBV27 | CASSSLTGAGTDTQYF | TGTGCCAGCAGTTCCCTGACAGGGGCGGGCACAGATACGCAGTATTTT
- | TRBJ2-1 | TRBD1 | TRBV29-1 | CSDQDRGRGNEQFF | TGCAGCGACCAAGACAGGGGGCGCGGGAATGAGCAGTTCTTC
once | TRBJ2-5 | TRBD2 | TRBV10-3 | CAIRTSGGDQETQYF | TGTGCCATCAGGACTAGCGGGGGAGATCAAGAGACCCAGTACTTC
- | TRBJ2-2 | TRBD2 | TRBV10-3 | CAISRTSGGLENTGELFF | TGTGCCATCAGTCGGACTAGCGGGGGCCTCGAGAACACCGGGGAGCTGTTTTTT
- | TRBJ2-1 | - | TRBV4-2 | CASSHWGYEQFF | TGTGCCAGCAGCCACTGGGGTTATGAGCAGTTCTTC
- | TRBJ2-7 | - | TRBV6-1 | CASINIYEQYF | TGTGCCAGCATAAACATCTACGAGCAGTACTTC
- | TRBJ1-2 | TRBD1 | TRBV18 | CASSPNRGNGYTF | TGTGCCAGCTCACCAAACAGGGGCAATGGCTACACCTTC
- | TRBJ1-2 | - | TRBV10-3 | CAISESGQKSYGYTF | TGTGCCATCAGTGAGTCAGGACAGAAGAGCTATGGCTACACCTTC
medium-sized | TRBJ2-1 | - | TRBV20-1 | CSASRNNEQFF | TGCAGTGCTAGTCGGAACAATGAGCAGTTCTTC
- | TRBJ1-1 | - | TRBV10-3 | CATSDRSSEAFF | TGTGCCACATCAGATCGGAGCTCTGAAGCTTTCTTT
- | TRBJ2-5 | TRBD2 | TRBV7-2 | CASSLRRGGQETQYF | TGTGCCAGCAGCTTACGGCGGGGGGGCCAAGAGACCCAGTACTTC
- | TRBJ2-5 | - | TRBV11-2 | CASSIGRLGEETQYF | TGTGCCAGCAGCATCGGCCGACTAGGGGAAGAGACCCAGTACTTC
once | TRBJ1-2 | - | TRBV19 | CASSIGPYGYTF | TGTGCCAGTAGTATAGGGCCTTATGGCTACACCTTC
once | TRBJ1-4 | - | TRBV5-1 | CASSPQGEVWEKLFF | TGCGCCAGCAGCCCACAGGGAGAAGTATGGGAAAAACTGTTTTTT
- | TRBJ1-2 | TRBD1 | TRBV30 | CAWRTGGAYYGYTF | TGTGCCTGGAGGACAGGGGGCGCATACTATGGCTACACCTTC
- | TRBJ1-2 | TRBD1 | TRBV5-1 | CASSSGQGVDGYTF | TGCGCCAGCAGCTCAGGACAGGGGGTGGATGGCTACACCTTC
- | TRBJ2-5 | - | TRBV11-1 | CASSTRLGGGQETQYF | TGTGCCAGCAGCACCCGACTAGGAGGAGGGCAAGAGACCCAGTACTTC